This T cell receptor beta chain was identified during a study of T cell changes during pregnancy in multiple sclerosis. Produced via immunoSEQ multiplex PCR; TCRdb's table is partial and in-frame only. The data hold 49,000 or so clones, with 80% to 95% observed a single time. This CDR3 is 11 amino acids long. Germline CDR1 DFQATT, CDR2 SNEGSKA (reference sequence). The junction had 5 bases not matched to a gene; V was cut back by 3 bases and J by 14 bases. V gene TRBV20-1 combines with J gene TRBJ2-3; 10 bases line up with TRBD1. The clonotype originates from a female donor with multiple sclerosis, enrolled in a pregnancy study. This sample comprised peripheral blood, obtained in the third trimester of pregnancy. CDR3 residues: CSARTGGGRYF. CDR3 nucleotides: TGCAGTGCTAGGACAGGGGGCGGACGGTATTTT.